This TCR beta chain was observed in a study of T cell repertoires in cytomegalovirus infection. V lost 8 bases, J lost 0 bases, and 12 bases lay in between. Germline V gene data show CDR1 as SGHDN and CDR2 as FVKESK. The CDR3 extends over 14 amino acids. Study results and limitations: Of the TCR beta families, the public ones yielded a cumulative frequency that identified carriers of CMV plus the relevant HLA. HLA-C-restricted TCR beta clonotypes specific for CMV led the ex vivo response.

Comments on this clonotype: Its antigen is not identified.

TCRdb reprocessed the reads with MiXCR, giving one entry per CDR3 protein. The sample consists of about 150,000 distinct CDR3 sequences, approximately 17% of them appearing once. The chain links TRBV14 to TRBJ2-3; D call uncertain. Sequencing was carried out using CD8+ T cells from PBMCs. This sequence was found in a human donor in good health (CMV status not recorded). Some clones in this sample may be carry-over from other donors' samples. The CDR3 DNA is TGTGCCAGCCGCTATACCGGGAGCACAGATACGCAGTATTTT. This translates into CASRYTGSTDTQYF.